The present T cell receptor beta chain was sequenced within a study of beta chain features in type 1 diabetes. A remark on this clone: What it recognizes is unknown.

Since all of the isolated RNA was reverse transcribed, expressed TCRB transcripts were what got sequenced. Assay used: immunoSEQ multiplex PCR; TCRdb lists only in-frame clones, some missing. The sample yields under 500,000 clones, 30% seen once. Study-level findings and limits: Patients' naive, central memory and regulatory TCRB repertoires appeared more alike than those of healthy donors. For cells with high TCR expression, cDNA sequencing could yield over-representation.

The CDR3 extends over 13 amino acids. Germline V gene lookup returns CDR1 SGHTA and CDR2 FQGNSA. The V end lost 5 bases, the J end lost 5 bases, and 12 bases lay between the germline ends. The rearrangement links TRBV7-2 to TRBJ2-5; tentatively, D is TRBD1 or TRBD2 (5 bases each). The TCR sequence derives from a man aged 18 to 35 in good health. Source material: naive CD4+ T cells from blood. This CDR3 reads CASSAVREETQYF. CDR3 DNA: TGTGCCAGCAGCGCAGTCAGGGAGGAGACCCAGTACTTC.